This T cell receptor beta chain was sequenced for a study of blood T cell repertoires in COVID-19. The overall study: Samples taken during acute and convalescent COVID-19 were collected in the United States, Italy and Spain. PBMCs, B-cell-depleted T cells, or T cells provided the cDNA or gDNA that made up the material.

Per the authors' pipeline: Nucleated cell counts were estimated from reference gene primer amplification. Libraries were prepared by immunoSEQ multiplex PCR; TCRdb keeps only in-frame clonotypes and omits some of them. V and J calls plus clone size are reproduced from that table; the DNA served to infer D and trimming. The sample has about 180,000 clones; approximately 79% are singletons. This clone was seen a handful of times. The CDR3 has 13 amino acids. V lost 5 bases and J lost 6, with 12 bases in between. CDR1 and CDR2 from the germline V gene are SGHRS and YFSETQ. What was sequenced was peripheral blood. The TCR sequence derives from a woman between 65 and 79 years old with acute or convalescent COVID-19. This chain uses TRBV5-1 with TRBJ2-1; D not resolved. CDR3 bases: TGCGCCAGCAGGATCGAGGTAGTCAATGAGCAGTTCTTC. Its protein is CASRIEVVNEQFF.